A selection of T cell receptor beta chains follows, all from one sample in a study of blood T cell repertoires in COVID-19. Sequencing used immunoSEQ multiplex PCR; TCRdb keeps in-frame clones, though not all of them. The sample has 170,000 or so clones; roughly 84% are singletons. Sequenced sample: peripheral blood. Receptor source: a man between 50 and 59 years old with active or convalescent COVID-19. The CDR3 runs from the conserved cysteine through the conserved F or W. Not all rows give a size; the values are once, few, many and, for expanded clones, a class.

size,V,J,CDR3
.,TRBV27,TRBJ1-6,CASSTGQGDNSPLHF
.,TRBV6-5,TRBJ1-4,CASRQTLATNEKLFF
.,TRBV21-1,TRBJ2-6,CASSKTRQGSSGANVLTF
.,TRBV7-6,TRBJ2-5,CASMPVLAGVETQYF
.,TRBV15,TRBJ2-7,CATSTHPGTGVNEQYF
.,TRBV7-2,TRBJ2-7,CASSLVLREAEQYF
.,TRBV7-9,TRBJ1-3,CASSLAQQISGNTIYF
.,TRBV27,TRBJ1-3,CASRPFHRGEGNTIYF
once,TRBV29-1,TRBJ1-2,CSVVGQRFTANYGYTF
.,TRBV4-3,TRBJ2-7,CASSQEGLAPEQYF
few,TRBV6-1,TRBJ1-5,CASSEDLGGPQHF
.,TRBV9,TRBJ2-2,CASSVGNKLPYVRTGELFF
.,TRBV2,TRBJ1-1,CASSETGRNTEAFF
few,TRBV19,TRBJ1-1,CASSIDGRRTEAFF
.,TRBV19,TRBJ2-1,CASSPPGRPYNEQFF
.,TRBV27,TRBJ1-5,CASSPRTVNNQPQHF
.,TRBV11-2,TRBJ2-5,CASSLAQGGVGRETQYF
.,TRBV5-8,TRBJ2-1,CASSPVYYEQFF